Sequencing of this TCR beta chain was carried out in a study of read filtering for tumor transcriptome and immune sequencing. Ten or more counts support this clonotype. Germline V lookup: CDR1 SGHRS, CDR2 YFSETQ. V lost 3 bases and J lost 4; bases outside the gene matches: 4. This CDR3 contains 14 residues. The library was built from around 400 ng RNA with molecular barcoded adaptors for alpha/delta and beta/gamma chains. TCRdb used MiXCR to reprocess the reads, holding one entry per CDR3 protein. The sample has 20,000 to 30,000 distinct CDR3 sequences; 20% to 25% are singletons. Sample: a population of CD138-negative cells sorted from bone marrow. The chain combines TRBV5-1 with TRBJ2-7; 10 nucleotides align to TRBD2. The sequence was obtained from a donor at least 40 years old with multiple myeloma. CDR3 DNA sequence: TGCGCCAGCAGCTCAGGACTAGCGGAATACGAGCAGTACTTC. Its protein product is CASSSGLAEYEQYF.